A single sample gave rise to the 14 T cell receptor beta chains below, sequenced in a study of CD8+CD57+ T cells in acquired aplastic anemia. TCR beta VDJ and CDR3 profiles were obtained from a genomic DNA template. TCRdb recomputed calls from the reads with MiXCR, one row per CDR3 protein. The data show some 290,000 distinct CDR3 sequences, with 55% to 65% seen just once and 6.5% to 10% held by the top ten. The specimen was sorted CD4+, CD8+, or CD8+CD57+ T cells (not recorded which) from PBMCs. These receptors were collected from a human donor with severe aplastic anemia or a healthy control (not recorded which).

The chain uses TRBV5-1 and TRBJ1-1, with a possible D match to TRBD1 (5 bases). Germline V gene sequence: CDR1 SGHRS, CDR2 YFSETQ. The CDR3 length is 13 residues. Trimming took 2 bases from V and 6 from J, leaving 11 bases between them. CDR3 loop: CASSFYVGAEAFF. The CDR3 nucleotides read TGCGCCAGCAGCTTTTACGTGGGGGCTGAAGCTTTCTTT.

At least ten counts were recorded for this clonotype. The gene calls are TRBV9 and TRBJ1-3; unclear D gene. Germline-derived CDR1 and CDR2 are SGDLS and YYNGEE. The CDR3 extends over 17 amino acids. The germline V and J ends were trimmed by 1 base and 2 bases, with 16 bases remaining between them. Written as DNA, the CDR3 is TGTGCCAGCAGCGTATTTAGGGCCGCCCCCGCTGGAAACACCATATATTTT. Amino acid sequence: CASSVFRAAPAGNTIYF.

This clonotype showed up many times. The V gene is TRBV29-1, the J gene TRBJ2-6; D remains unclear. The CDR3 loop spans 15 amino acids. V was shortened by 0 bases and J by 2 bases, with 8 bases between the two germline ends. The germline V gene encodes CDR1 SQVTM and CDR2 ANQGSEA. Written as DNA, the CDR3 is TGCAGCGTTGAAGATAGAGGTCCTGGGGCCAACGTCCTGACTTTC. Translated: CSVEDRGPGANVLTF.

This clonotype was seen ten or more times. The chain has TRBV12-3 or TRBV12-4 and TRBJ2-1, with TRBD2 matching 12 bases. This CDR3 has 16 amino acids. V lost 6 bases, J lost 7 bases, and 10 bases stayed unmatched. This CDR3 is CASSSLAGGARNEQFF. The CDR3 DNA reads TGTGCCAGCAGCTCTCTAGCGGGGGGGGCCCGGAATGAGCAGTTCTTC.

This chain joins TRBV19 and TRBJ1-2; perhaps TRBD1 as D (5 bases). Trimming took 3 bases from V and 3 from J, leaving 20 bases between them. This CDR3 contains 17 residues. From germline, CDR1 is LNHDA and CDR2 SQIVND (reference sequence). CDR3 coding DNA: TGTGCCAGTAGTATTTGGAGGGGCGGCTTGTCGGACTATGGCTACACCTTC. It codes for CASSIWRGGLSDYGYTF.

This clonotype occurred many times. The rearrangement links TRBV7-6 to TRBJ2-5; D is uncertain. V dropped 3 bases and J dropped 2 bases, with 10 bases sitting between them. The CDR3 covers 14 residues. Germline CDR1 reads SGHVS; CDR2 reads FNYEAQ. In DNA, the CDR3 is TGTGCCAGCAGCTTGACACCGATGCAAGAGACCCAGTACTTC. This encodes CASSLTPMQETQYF.

The rearrangement links TRBV20-1 to TRBJ1-4; perhaps TRBD1 as D (5 bases). This CDR3 spans 13 amino acids. Germline CDR1 and CDR2: DFQATT and SNEGSKA (reference sequence). V was cut by 3 bases and J by 6 bases, with 11 bases left in between. CDR3 loop: CSASGRGDEKLFF. CDR3 sequence (DNA): TGCAGTGCTAGTGGGCGGGGGGATGAAAAACTGTTTTTT.

The chain employs TRBV24-1 and TRBJ2-7, with D perhaps given as TRBD1 or TRBD2 (5 bases each). This CDR3 region has 14 residues. Trimming stripped 12 bases from V and 1 base from J, with 18 bases between. Germline CDR1 reads KGHDR; CDR2 reads SFDVKD. The CDR3 bases are TGTGCCTCCTACTCGGGGACGGTTTCCTACGAGCAGTACTTC. This translates into CASYSGTVSYEQYF.

This clonotype was observed a few times. The V call is TRBV12-3 or TRBV12-4, the J call TRBJ2-2; D is possibly TRBD2 (5 bases). Trimming removed 1 base from V and 1 base from J, with 7 bases in between. The CDR3 covers 15 residues. This CDR3 is CASSLVALNTGELFF. The CDR3 nucleotides are TGTGCCAGCAGTTTAGTAGCGTTGAACACCGGGGAGCTGTTTTTT.

The chain recombines TRBV7-6 with TRBJ2-7, with D perhaps TRBD1 or TRBD2 (5 bases each). The germline CDR1 and CDR2 sequences are SGHVS and FNYEAQ. The CDR3 consists of 12 residues. Trimming cost V 5 bases and J 7 bases, with 12 bases left between them. The CDR3 here is CASSRPWGEQYF. The CDR3 nucleotides read TGTGCCAGCAGCCGTCCATGGGGGGAGCAGTACTTC.

This clonotype has a count of ten or more. The rearrangement uses TRBV7-2 and TRBJ1-3; 8 positions match TRBD1. This CDR3 is built from 23 residues. After removal of 4 bases from V and 4 bases from J, the junction contained 30 bases not matched to a gene. Per the germline V gene, CDR1 is SGHTA and CDR2 is FQGNSA. The CDR3 coding sequence is TGTGCCAGCAGCTCTCGAATTAAGACCCTCGGGACAGGACCGACTTCAAGGGGAAACACCATATATTTT. Its protein product is CASSSRIKTLGTGPTSRGNTIYF.

This clonotype was detected ten times or more. The V gene is TRBV4-2, the J gene TRBJ2-7; 7 nucleotides align to TRBD2. Germline CDR1 and CDR2: LGHNA and YNFKEQ. The trim removed 0 bases at V and 2 bases at J, leaving 4 bases unmatched. CDR3 length: 15 residues. The CDR3 region is CASSQDIGGTYEQYF. The CDR3 nucleotides read TGTGCCAGCAGCCAAGATATCGGGGGGACCTACGAGCAGTACTTC.

The V gene is TRBV19, the J gene TRBJ1-1, with D hard to call. The CDR3 consists of 14 residues. Germline-derived CDR1 and CDR2 are LNHDA and SQIVND (reference sequence). The germline V and J ends were trimmed by 3 bases and 1 base, with 9 bases remaining between them. CDR3 protein: CASSMTIANTEAFF. For the CDR3, the DNA is TGTGCCAGTAGTATGACCATAGCGAACACTGAAGCTTTCTTT.

Worth noting for this clonotype: This likely comes from a read error, as the CDR3 has no conserved phenylalanine or tryptophan at its end. No DNA is shown, since the ends of the CDR3 on it are uncertain; the CDR3 is the one TCRdb lists. The genes are TRBV29-1 and TRBJ1-1; the table's TRBD1 call for D was not verified on the DNA. Counting both end residues, the CDR3 totals 9 amino acids. The germline V gene has CDR1 SQVTM and CDR2 ANQGSEA. Here the CDR3 reads CSVDSGGMI.